The subject of this entry is one T cell receptor beta chain. Its antigen is still unknown. The data originate from a study of OX40 agonist ivuxolimab in advanced cancers. Study at large: Ivuxolimab, which is an agonistic anti-OX40 (CD134) antibody, was administered to the patients. Head and neck, renal cell, melanoma or hepatocellular carcinoma were the cancers that dose-escalation patients had. The group had a mean age of approximately 60 years, ranged from roughly 23 to 85, and was 80% to 90% male.

The repertoire was sequenced with immunoSEQ multiplex PCR; TCRdb's copy has only in-frame clones and lacks some. Here the sample spans some 39,000 clones, about 88% being singletons. Study-wide results and caveats: Clonal expansion from baseline to week 6 occurred in both CD4+ and CD8+ T cells.

From germline, CDR1 is SGHAT and CDR2 FQNNGV. The CDR3 covers 17 residues. V lost 4 bases and J lost 1, with 18 bases in between. This receptor was identified in an adult with an advanced solid tumor such as melanoma, head and neck, liver or kidney cancer. The chain uses TRBV11-2 and TRBJ2-3; D is undetermined. The sequences come from CD4+ or CD8+ T cells sorted from blood, collected in a trial of the OX40 agonist ivuxolimab. CDR3 nucleotides: TGTGCCAGCAGCTCGCGGCCCGCGTTGAGCGGCACAGATACGCAGTATTTT. Encoded protein: CASSSRPALSGTDTQYF.